This entry describes one T cell receptor (beta chain). The CDR3 runs to 14 residues. CDR1 is MNHEY, CDR2 SMNVEV, per germline (reference sequence). Deletions cut 1 base from V and 3 bases from J, with 8 bases between. Assay: immunoSEQ multiplex PCR; the TCRdb copy retains only in-frame clones and omits some. Among 200,000 to 250,000 clones listed, around 88% were seen once. The data stem from a study of blood T cell repertoires in COVID-19. This rearrangement joins TRBV27 to TRBJ2-3; D remains ambiguous. The TCR was taken from a woman aged 30 to 39 with COVID-19, enrolled during active disease. Source material: peripheral blood. The CDR3 here is CASSLWPGTDTQYF. The CDR3 DNA follows: TGTGCCAGCAGTTTATGGCCCGGGACAGATACGCAGTATTTT.